These 32 T cell receptor beta chains originate from one sample sequenced in a study of CD8+ T cells in alopecia areata. Sequencing relied on a cDNA template that was reverse transcribed from extracted RNA. Repertoires were generated with immunoSEQ multiplex PCR, while TCRdb's copy carries only in-frame clones and drops some. The sample yields 120,000 or so clones, roughly three fifths seen once. The sequencing here drew on CD4+ T cells sorted from blood, taken at week 0. The receptors here all came from a human donor with alopecia areata.

This clone was counted between two and nine times. This chain links TRBV5-1 with TRBJ2-1; TRBD2 is a possible D gene (6 bases). This CDR3 region has 14 residues. Per germline, CDR1 SGHRS and CDR2 YFSETQ. Trimming stripped 4 bases from V and 9 bases from J, with 17 bases between. The CDR3 bases are TGCGCCAGCAGCCCGGGACTGGGTGACGGTGAGCAGTTCTTC. This encodes CASSPGLGDGEQFF.

The rearrangement links TRBV19 to TRBJ2-2, with 11 positions matching TRBD1. The CDR3 is 18 amino acids. V trimming: 7 bases; J trimming: 0 bases; junction bases outside the gene matches: 10. The germline gives CDR1 LNHDA, CDR2 SQIVND (reference sequence). The CDR3 nucleotides read TGTGCCAGTATTGAGGACAGGGGGCTGATAGCGAACACCGGGGAGCTGTTTTTT. Amino acids: CASIEDRGLIANTGELFF. The whole variable domain, filled in from reference TRBV19 and TRBJ2-2, reads DGGITQSPKYLFRKEGQNVTLSCEQNLNHDAMYWYRQDPGQGLRLIYYSQIVNDFQKGDIAEGYSVSREKKESFPLTVTSAQKNPTAFYLCASIEDRGLIANTGELFFGEGSRLTVL.

This clone turned up a few times. The V and J genes are TRBV28 and TRBJ2-7; TRBD1 aligns across 9 bases. The CDR3 spans 16 residues. Per germline, CDR1 MDHEN and CDR2 SYDVKM. With 4 bases clipped from V and 2 bases from J, the junction kept 9 bases outside the gene matches. CDR3 amino acids: CASSYPWGQGAYEQYF. The CDR3 DNA is TGTGCCAGCAGTTATCCCTGGGGACAGGGTGCCTACGAGCAGTACTTC.

CDR3 protein: CATSTAGLYTEAFF. The CDR3, as DNA: TGTGCCACCTCAACCGCCGGGTTATACACTGAAGCTTTCTTT. J is TRBJ1-1 and V is TRBV6-5; D remains ambiguous. The CDR3 is made up of 14 amino acids. V was shortened by 10 bases and J by 3 bases, with 18 bases between the two germline ends. Germline CDR1 MNHEY, CDR2 SVGAGI.

The rearrangement uses TRBV5-6 and TRBJ2-2, with 12 bases matching TRBD2. Unmatched junction bases numbered 15, after V lost 4 bases and J lost 5 bases. The CDR3 length is 19 residues. The germline V gene encodes CDR1 SGHDT and CDR2 YYEEEE. CDR3 amino acids: CASSRLTSGGPGRTGELFF. The CDR3, as DNA: TGTGCCAGCAGCCGTCTGACTAGCGGGGGCCCAGGCAGGACCGGGGAGCTGTTTTTT.

This clone has just one count. The chain joins TRBV7-6 to TRBJ1-1; maybe TRBD1 (6 bases). Germline V gene lookup returns CDR1 SGHVS and CDR2 FNYEAQ. The CDR3 consists of 15 residues. V shed 5 bases and J shed 0 bases, with 13 bases lying between them. The CDR3 DNA follows: TGTGCCAGCAGCCCCAGGACAGTAATGAACACTGAAGCTTTCTTT. Its translation: CASSPRTVMNTEAFF.

The rearrangement uses TRBV7-8 and TRBJ2-3, with 7 bases matching TRBD1. CDR1 is SGHVS, CDR2 FQNEAQ, per germline. V trimming: 1 base; J trimming: 4 bases; junction bases outside the gene matches: 8. This CDR3 has 16 amino acids. In DNA form, the CDR3 reads TGTGCCAGCAGCTTAGTTGGCAGGGGGTCCGCAGATACGCAGTATTTT. This translates into CASSLVGRGSADTQYF.

Only a few counts were recorded for this clone. The DNA for the CDR3 is TGTGCCACCAGCAGAGATCCCGGGGGCCATTCACCCCTCCACTTT. Its protein is CATSRDPGGHSPLHF. J is TRBJ1-6 and V is TRBV15, with D perhaps matching TRBD1 (6 bases). Looked up from germline, CDR1 is LNHNV and CDR2 is YYDKDF (reference sequence). Trimming took 0 bases from V and 8 from J, leaving 11 bases between them. This CDR3 has 15 residues.

The V and J genes are TRBV6-5 and TRBJ1-6; TRBD1 aligns across 9 bases. The ends lost 8 bases at V and 6 bases at J; junction bases unmatched: 8. Germline V gene data show CDR1 as MNHEY and CDR2 as SVGAGI. The CDR3 contains 15 residues. CDR3 in amino acids: CASQGDRGFNSPLHF. The CDR3 bases are TGTGCCAGCCAGGGAGACAGGGGGTTTAATTCACCCCTCCACTTT.

The chain is built from TRBV4-3 and TRBJ2-3; 9 bases agree with TRBD2. Trimming cost V 0 bases and J 5 bases; bases outside gene matches: 6. This CDR3 comprises 16 residues. CDR1 is LGHNA and CDR2 is YSLEER in the germline V gene. The DNA for the CDR3 is TGCGCCAGCAGCCAAGAAGGCGGGAGGGGGGGAGATACGCAGTATTTT. Translation gives CASSQEGGRGGDTQYF.

This clone came up a few times. The CDR3 reads CASSSPSGFGYGYTF. The CDR3 DNA reads as TGTGCCAGCAGCTCCCCCTCAGGGTTTGGCTATGGCTACACCTTC. This rearrangement joins TRBV28 to TRBJ1-2, with D possibly matching TRBD1 (5 bases). Trimming removed 6 bases at V and 4 bases at J, with 18 bases between. The CDR3 loop spans 15 amino acids. The germline CDR1 and CDR2 sequences are MDHEN and SYDVKM.

This clone was observed a few times. The V and J genes are TRBV13 and TRBJ1-2, with TRBD1 identical over 9 bases. The J segment lost 7 bases and the V segment lost 0 bases, leaving 3 bases of the junction unmatched. The germline V gene has CDR1 PRHDT and CDR2 FYEKMQ (reference sequence). This CDR3 is built from 14 residues. The CDR3 sequence is CASSLGQDRGGYTF. The CDR3 nucleotides read TGTGCCAGCAGCTTAGGCCAGGACAGGGGTGGCTACACCTTC.

The chain carries TRBV7-6 and TRBJ2-5; D is ambiguous. There are 12 residues in the CDR3. V was pared by 2 bases and J by 5 bases, with 6 bases between. Germline V gives CDR1 SGHVS, CDR2 FNYEAQ. The chain's CDR3 is CASSLMGETQYF. The CDR3 DNA reads TGTGCCAGCAGCTTAATGGGGGAGACCCAGTACTTC.

This clone was seen more than once but under ten times. This chain uses TRBV7-9 with TRBJ2-2, with TRBD2 identical over 12 bases. The germline gives CDR1 SEHNR, CDR2 FQNEAQ (reference sequence). The CDR3 is made up of 19 amino acids. J gave up 1 base and V 5 bases, and 11 bases lay outside the gene matches. The DNA of the CDR3 is TGTGCCAGCAGCCTTAGCCCGGGACTAGCGGGCAGGAACACCGGGGAGCTGTTTTTT. It specifies CASSLSPGLAGRNTGELFF.

This clone was recorded many times. The chain employs TRBV15 and TRBJ2-7, with D possibly matching TRBD2 (6 bases). CDR1 LNHNV and CDR2 YYDKDF come from the germline V gene (reference sequence). V was shortened by 3 bases and J by 4 bases, with 16 bases between the two germline ends. This CDR3 has 15 amino acids. DNA for the CDR3: TGTGCCACCAGCAGCCGGGAGACGGGGGTGTACGAGCAGTACTTC. It specifies CATSSRETGVYEQYF. Together with reference TRBV15 and TRBJ2-7, the CDR3 gives the full variable domain: DAMVIQNPRYQVTQFGKPVTLSCSQTLNHNVMYWYQQKSSQAPKLLFHYYDKDFNNEADTPDNFQSRRPNTSFCFLDIRSPGLGDTAMYLCATSSRETGVYEQYFGPGTRLTVT.

The genes are TRBV5-1 and TRBJ1-1; TRBD1 aligns across 8 bases. V dropped 4 bases and J dropped 1; count of bases not matched to a gene: 3. This CDR3 region has 14 residues. Per the germline V gene, CDR1 is SGHRS and CDR2 is YFSETQ. CDR3 in amino acids: CASSGGQANTEAFF. As DNA, the CDR3 is TGCGCCAGCAGCGGGGGACAGGCGAACACTGAAGCTTTCTTT.

The gene calls are TRBV7-2 and TRBJ2-3, with D unclear. Between the trimmed V and J ends, which lost 4 bases and 2 bases, there was a span of 4 bases. The CDR3 loop spans 12 amino acids. The germline CDR1 and CDR2 sequences are SGHTA and FQGNSA. The chain's CDR3 is CASSSFTDTQYF. The CDR3 bases are TGTGCCAGCAGCTCATTCACAGATACGCAGTATTTT.

The chain is built from TRBV4-3 and TRBJ2-7, with TRBD2 matching over 7 bases. Germline CDR1 is LGHNA and CDR2 is YSLEER. This CDR3 contains 16 residues. Trimming took 1 base from V and 4 from J; bases not matched to a gene: 10. The CDR3 spells CASSQGRGLIKYEQYF. In DNA, the CDR3 is TGCGCCAGCAGCCAAGGAAGGGGACTAATAAAATACGAGCAGTACTTC.

The genes are TRBV7-9 and TRBJ2-5; D is unclear. Germline values: CDR1 SEHNR, CDR2 FQNEAQ (reference sequence). The CDR3 contains 13 residues. Trimming removed 1 base from V and 2 bases from J, with 5 bases in between. The CDR3 protein is CASSLGSQETQYF. CDR3 DNA: TGTGCCAGCAGCTTAGGCAGTCAAGAGACCCAGTACTTC.

A few counts support this clone. V is TRBV5-1 and J is TRBJ1-1; the D gene is possibly TRBD1 (6 bases). V was trimmed by 3 bases and J by 1 base, leaving 10 bases between them. The length of the CDR3 is 14 residues. The germline gives CDR1 SGHRS, CDR2 YFSETQ. CDR3 sequence reads: CASSSGAGNTEAFF. The CDR3 DNA follows: TGCGCCAGCAGCTCGGGGGCAGGGAACACTGAAGCTTTCTTT.

V and J are TRBV18 and TRBJ1-2, with D possibly TRBD1 on 6 matching bases. Between the trimmed V and J ends, which lost 2 bases and 6 bases, there was a span of 10 bases. The CDR3 contains 13 residues. Per the germline V gene, CDR1 is KGHSH and CDR2 is LQKENI. The CDR3 DNA sequence: TGTGCCAGCTCACCAGGACAGTCTAATGGCTACACCTTC. It specifies CASSPGQSNGYTF.

The chain recombines TRBV6-5 with TRBJ1-1, with 8 bases fitting TRBD1. There are 13 residues in the CDR3. V trimming: 6 bases; J trimming: 4 bases; junction bases outside the gene matches: 4. From germline, CDR1 is MNHEY and CDR2 SVGAGI. The CDR3, as DNA: TGTGCCAGCAGCAGACAGGGGAGCACTGAAGCTTTCTTT. Translating it yields CASSRQGSTEAFF.

In its sample, this clone was seen a few times. The chain combines TRBV15 with TRBJ2-1; perhaps TRBD2 as D (5 bases). The V end was cut by 3 bases, the J end by 10 bases, with 10 bases between. This CDR3 is 12 amino acids long. Germline values: CDR1 LNHNV, CDR2 YYDKDF (reference sequence). CDR3 region: CATSREVEEQFF. Written as DNA, the CDR3 is TGTGCCACCAGCAGGGAGGTGGAGGAGCAGTTCTTC. Variable domain in full (rest from reference TRBV15 and TRBJ2-1): DAMVIQNPRYQVTQFGKPVTLSCSQTLNHNVMYWYQQKSSQAPKLLFHYYDKDFNNEADTPDNFQSRRPNTSFCFLDIRSPGLGDTAMYLCATSREVEEQFFGPGTRLTVL.

The chain combines TRBV5-1 with TRBJ2-1; TRBD2 matches 12 bases. The CDR3 has 15 amino acids. Germline V gene data show CDR1 as SGHRS and CDR2 as YFSETQ. V trimming: 5 bases; J trimming: 4 bases; junction bases outside the gene matches: 4. Here the CDR3 reads CASSPGTSGYNEQFF. In nucleotides, the CDR3 is TGCGCCAGCAGTCCCGGGACTAGCGGGTACAATGAGCAGTTCTTC.

In its sample, this clone was seen a few times. The chain is built from TRBV5-4 and TRBJ2-1; D not certain. Per the germline V gene, CDR1 is SGHNT and CDR2 is YYREEE (reference sequence). V lost 4 bases to trimming and J lost 7 bases, with 9 bases between them. The CDR3 sequence is 12 residues long. The CDR3 region has the DNA TGTGCCAGCAGCCCCAGTTATAATGAGCAGTTCTTC. Amino acids: CASSPSYNEQFF.

The CDR3 region has the DNA TGTGCCAGCAGTGAACTAGCGGGGGGGCAAGAGACCCAGTACTTC. Residues: CASSELAGGQETQYF. V and J are TRBV6-1 and TRBJ2-5; TRBD2 matches 12 bases. With V trimmed by 2 bases and J by 2 bases, 0 bases remained unmatched. CDR3 length equals 15 residues. The germline CDR1 and CDR2 sequences are MNHNS and SASEGT.

CDR3 DNA sequence: TGTGCCAGCAGTTTGGACAACGCGGGGGACACTGAAGCTTTCTTT. As protein: CASSLDNAGDTEAFF. This sequence joins TRBV6-5 and TRBJ1-1, with a tentative D call TRBD1 (5 bases). The CDR3 runs 15 residues. V was cut by 4 bases and J by 3 bases, with 15 bases left in between. The V gene's germline CDR1 is MNHEY and CDR2 SVGAGI.

The chain carries TRBV6-5 and TRBJ1-1; D is undetermined. The length of the CDR3 is 13 residues. Germline V gives CDR1 MNHEY, CDR2 SVGAGI. Trimming cost V 6 bases and J 0 bases, with 8 bases left between them. DNA for the CDR3: TGTGCCAGCAGACGGACGGTGAACACTGAAGCTTTCTTT. This translates into CASRRTVNTEAFF.

This chain links TRBV5-4 with TRBJ2-1, with 9 nucleotides matching TRBD1. The CDR3 is 15 residues long. Trimming cost V 3 bases and J 2 bases; bases outside gene matches: 3. Germline loops: CDR1 SGHNT, CDR2 YYREEE (reference sequence). The CDR3 is CASSSGQGTYNEQFF. In DNA, the CDR3 is TGTGCCAGCAGCTCCGGACAGGGGACCTACAATGAGCAGTTCTTC.

This clone was detected only a few times. This chain connects TRBV4-3 to TRBJ2-7; D is unresolved. Germline V gene sequence: CDR1 LGHNA, CDR2 YSLEER. The CDR3 totals 13 residues. Trimming shortened V by 5 bases and J by 3 bases, and 11 bases separated the two germline ends. The CDR3 nucleotides are TGCGCCAGCAGCGATCGGTCGGGCTACGAGCAGTACTTC. Translated: CASSDRSGYEQYF.

V gene TRBV9 combines with J gene TRBJ2-7; 10 bases are a match to TRBD1. Germline-derived CDR1 and CDR2 are SGDLS and YYNGEE. The length of the CDR3 is 15 residues. Losses at the gene ends were 2 bases for V and 6 bases for J; bases not matched to a gene: 8. The CDR3 region is CASSVSGTGESEQYF. CDR3 DNA: TGTGCCAGCAGCGTGTCCGGGACAGGGGAGAGCGAGCAGTACTTC.

This clone was detected only a few times. V gene TRBV6-1 combines with J gene TRBJ2-3, with no clear D. The germline V gene encodes CDR1 MNHNS and CDR2 SASEGT. The V gene lost 7 bases and the J gene lost 4 bases, with 3 bases spanning the gap. The CDR3 is made up of 10 amino acids. The CDR3 loop reads CASISDTQYF. CDR3 sequence (DNA): TGTGCCAGCATTTCAGATACGCAGTATTTT.